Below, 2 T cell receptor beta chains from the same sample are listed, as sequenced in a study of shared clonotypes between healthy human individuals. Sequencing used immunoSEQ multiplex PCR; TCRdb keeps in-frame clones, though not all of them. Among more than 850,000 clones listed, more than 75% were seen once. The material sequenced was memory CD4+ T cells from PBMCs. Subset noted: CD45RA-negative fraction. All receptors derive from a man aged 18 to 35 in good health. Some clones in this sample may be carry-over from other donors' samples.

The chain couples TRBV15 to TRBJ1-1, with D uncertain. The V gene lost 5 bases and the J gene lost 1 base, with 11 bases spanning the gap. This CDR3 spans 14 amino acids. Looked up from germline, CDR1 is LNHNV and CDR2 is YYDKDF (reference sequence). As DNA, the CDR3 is TGTGCCACCAGCCGAATAGTCTCGAACACTGAAGCTTTCTTT. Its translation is CATSRIVSNTEAFF. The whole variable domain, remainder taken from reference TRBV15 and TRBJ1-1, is DAMVIQNPRYQVTQFGKPVTLSCSQTLNHNVMYWYQQKSSQAPKLLFHYYDKDFNNEADTPDNFQSRRPNTSFCFLDIRSPGLGDTAMYLCATSRIVSNTEAFFGQGTRLTVV.

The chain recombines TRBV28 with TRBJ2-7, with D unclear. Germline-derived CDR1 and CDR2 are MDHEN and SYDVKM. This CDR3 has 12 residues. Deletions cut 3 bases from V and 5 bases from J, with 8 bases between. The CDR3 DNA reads TGTGCCAGCAGTTTCATGATAGACGAGCAGTACTTC. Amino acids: CASSFMIDEQYF.